This T cell receptor (beta chain) appears in the sequencing data of a study of response to subunit inactivated influenza vaccine. Study-level results: Authors suggested each seasonal influenza vaccination recruits few new T cells.

Germline V gene sequence: CDR1 SGHTA, CDR2 FQGNSA. V was clipped by 5 bases and J by 2 bases, with 16 bases between them. This CDR3 comprises 15 residues. TCRdb fed the RT-PCR reads into MiXCR, producing one record per CDR3 protein. The data contain fewer than 700,000 distinct CDR3 sequences, 10% to 15% of them singletons. This clonotype came up a few times. The antigen remains unidentified. Sequencing was performed on PBMCs from blood, taken 45 days after vaccination. The chain is built from TRBV7-2 and TRBJ2-7; unclear D gene. The TCR was taken from a man aged 50 to 60 who received an inactivated influenza vaccine. For the CDR3, the DNA is TGTGCCAGCAGCCCCCTAGGACGGAGCCCCTACGAGCAGTACTTC. It specifies CASSPLGRSPYEQYF.